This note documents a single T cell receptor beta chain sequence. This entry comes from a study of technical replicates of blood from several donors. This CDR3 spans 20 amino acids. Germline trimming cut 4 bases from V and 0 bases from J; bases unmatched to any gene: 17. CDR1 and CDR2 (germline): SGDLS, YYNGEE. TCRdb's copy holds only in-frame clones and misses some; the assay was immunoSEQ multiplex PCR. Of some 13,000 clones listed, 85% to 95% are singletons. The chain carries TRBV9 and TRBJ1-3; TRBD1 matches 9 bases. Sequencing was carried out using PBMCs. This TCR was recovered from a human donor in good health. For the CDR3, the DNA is TGTGCCAGCAGCAAAGCCGCCGGGACAGGGCTTGCCTACTCTGGAAACACCATATATTTT. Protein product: CASSKAAGTGLAYSGNTIYF.